This T cell receptor (beta chain) was recovered during a study of PD-1 blockade in classical Hodgkin lymphoma. Study-level background: The patients were dosed with nivolumab 3 mg/kg, infused intravenously every 2 weeks.

Patients all relapsed after autologous stem cell transplantation, and there was variation in brentuximab vedotin exposure. Complete response, partial response or progressive disease made up the best responses. Comment on this clone: The antigen remains undetermined.

Sequencing used immunoSEQ multiplex PCR; TCRdb keeps in-frame clones, though not all of them. The sample consists of under 100,000 clones, about 93% of them appearing once. General study results and limits: Reports indicated that newly diagnosed patients had lower baseline TCR diversity than healthy donors did. Underlying causes for the observed repertoire differences were not defined, possibly disease activity or prior therapy.

The sequence derives from a human donor with classical Hodgkin lymphoma. The specimen comprised peripheral blood mononuclear cells (PBMCs), sampled before the second cycle of nivolumab.

CDR3 amino acids: CSVEKGINTEAFF. The CDR3 region has the DNA TGCAGCGTTGAAAAGGGTATAAACACTGAAGCTTTCTTT. The chain couples TRBV29-1 to TRBJ1-1; no firm D call. Germline CDR1 SQVTM, CDR2 ANQGSEA. Trimming cost V 2 bases and J 2 bases, with 9 bases left between them. The CDR3 is made up of 13 amino acids.